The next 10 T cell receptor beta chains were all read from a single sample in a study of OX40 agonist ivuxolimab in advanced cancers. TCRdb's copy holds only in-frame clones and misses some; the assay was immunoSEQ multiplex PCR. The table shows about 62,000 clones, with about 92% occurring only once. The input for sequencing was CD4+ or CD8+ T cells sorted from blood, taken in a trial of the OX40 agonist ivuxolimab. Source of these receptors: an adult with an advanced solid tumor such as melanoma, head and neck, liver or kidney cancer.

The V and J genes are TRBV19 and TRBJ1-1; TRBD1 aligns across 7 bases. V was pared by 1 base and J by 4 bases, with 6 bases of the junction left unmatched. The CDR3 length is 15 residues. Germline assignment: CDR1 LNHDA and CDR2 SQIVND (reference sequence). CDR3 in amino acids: CASSIGGQVGTEAFF. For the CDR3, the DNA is TGTGCCAGTAGTATAGGCGGACAGGTAGGCACTGAAGCTTTCTTT.

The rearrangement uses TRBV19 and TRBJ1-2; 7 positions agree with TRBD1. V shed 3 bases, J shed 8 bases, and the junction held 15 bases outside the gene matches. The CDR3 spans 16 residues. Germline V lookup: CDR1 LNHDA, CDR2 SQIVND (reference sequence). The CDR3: CASSMRYRDSAWGYTF. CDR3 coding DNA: TGTGCCAGTAGTATGAGGTACCGGGACAGCGCCTGGGGCTACACCTTC.

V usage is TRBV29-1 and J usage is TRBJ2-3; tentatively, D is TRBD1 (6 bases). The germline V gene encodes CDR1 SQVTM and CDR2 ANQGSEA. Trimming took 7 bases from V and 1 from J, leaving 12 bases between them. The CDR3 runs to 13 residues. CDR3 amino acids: CSAQGGRTDTQYF. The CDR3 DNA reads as TGCAGCGCACAAGGGGGACGCACAGATACGCAGTATTTT.

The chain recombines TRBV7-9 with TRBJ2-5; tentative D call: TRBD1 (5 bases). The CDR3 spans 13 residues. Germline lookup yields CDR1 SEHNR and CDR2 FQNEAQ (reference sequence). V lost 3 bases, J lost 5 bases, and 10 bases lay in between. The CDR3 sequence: CASSFGSGETQYF. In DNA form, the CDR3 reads TGTGCCAGCAGCTTCGGTTCAGGGGAGACCCAGTACTTC. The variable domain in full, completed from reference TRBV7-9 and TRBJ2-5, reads DTGVSQNPRHKITKRGQNVTFRCDPISEHNRLYWYRQTLGQGPEFLTYFQNEAQLEKSRLLSDRFSAERPKGSFSTLEIQRTEQGDSAMYLCASSFGSGETQYFGPGTRLLVL.

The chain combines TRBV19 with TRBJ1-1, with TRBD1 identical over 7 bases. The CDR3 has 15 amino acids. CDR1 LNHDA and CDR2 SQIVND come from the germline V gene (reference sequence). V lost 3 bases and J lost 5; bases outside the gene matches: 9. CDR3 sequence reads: CASSILQGWGTEAFF. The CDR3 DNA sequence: TGTGCCAGTAGTATCTTACAGGGGTGGGGAACTGAAGCTTTCTTT.

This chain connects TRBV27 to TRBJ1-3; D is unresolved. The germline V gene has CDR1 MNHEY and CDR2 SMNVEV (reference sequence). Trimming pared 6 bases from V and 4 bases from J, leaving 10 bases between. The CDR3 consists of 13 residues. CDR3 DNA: TGTGCCAGCAGCCCAGTAGCCGGAAACACCATATATTTT. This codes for CASSPVAGNTIYF.

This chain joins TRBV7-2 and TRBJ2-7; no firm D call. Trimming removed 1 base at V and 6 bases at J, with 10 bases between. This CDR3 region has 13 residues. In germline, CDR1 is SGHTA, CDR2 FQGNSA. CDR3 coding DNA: TGTGCCAGCAGCTTAGTGGGGTTTGGCGAGCAGTACTTC. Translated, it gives CASSLVGFGEQYF.

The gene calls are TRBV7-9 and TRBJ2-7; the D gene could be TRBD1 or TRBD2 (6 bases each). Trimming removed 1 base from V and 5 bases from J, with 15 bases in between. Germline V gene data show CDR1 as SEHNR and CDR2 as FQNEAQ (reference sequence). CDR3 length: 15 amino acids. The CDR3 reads CASSLGGGGGNEQYF. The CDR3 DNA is TGTGCCAGCAGCTTAGGTGGAGGGGGTGGCAACGAGCAGTACTTC.

In DNA, the CDR3 is TGTGCCAGCAGCTCGGACAGGGGCGATGAGCAGTTCTTC. It is translated as CASSSDRGDEQFF. The chain uses TRBV7-3 and TRBJ2-1, with 9 nucleotides matching TRBD1. The CDR3 consists of 13 residues. The germline V gene has CDR1 SGHTA and CDR2 FQGTGA. Trimming took 4 bases from V and 8 from J; bases not matched to a gene: 3.

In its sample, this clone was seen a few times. In DNA, the CDR3 is TGTGCCAGCAGCTCATCGGACACTAATTCACCCCTCCACTTT. Amino acids: CASSSSDTNSPLHF. J is TRBJ1-6 and V is TRBV7-9; tentatively, D is TRBD1 (5 bases). V was trimmed by 4 bases and J by 6 bases, leaving 10 bases between them. This CDR3 spans 14 amino acids. Germline V lookup: CDR1 SEHNR, CDR2 FQNEAQ (reference sequence).